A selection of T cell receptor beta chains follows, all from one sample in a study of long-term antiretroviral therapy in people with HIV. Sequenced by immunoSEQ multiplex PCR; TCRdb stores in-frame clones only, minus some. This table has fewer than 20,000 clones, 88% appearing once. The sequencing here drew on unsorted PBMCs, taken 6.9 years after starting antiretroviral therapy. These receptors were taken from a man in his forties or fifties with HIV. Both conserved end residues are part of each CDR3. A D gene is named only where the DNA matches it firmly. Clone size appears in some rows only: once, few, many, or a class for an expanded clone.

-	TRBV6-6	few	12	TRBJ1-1	TGTGCCAGCAGTTACCCGGGACTTGAAGCTTTCTTT	CASSYPGLEAFF
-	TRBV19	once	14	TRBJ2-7	TGTGCCAGTAGTAAGAGGACAGCCTCCTACGAGCAGTACTTC	CASSKRTASYEQYF
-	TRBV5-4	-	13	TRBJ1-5	TGTGCCAGCAGCTTGTTAGGGACCCAGCCCCAGCATTTT	CASSLLGTQPQHF
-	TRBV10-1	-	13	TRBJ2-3	TGCGCCAGCAGTGGACGGCTTGCAGATACGCAGTATTTT	CASSGRLADTQYF
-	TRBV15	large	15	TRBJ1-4	TGTGCCACCAGCAGAGATTTCGAAGGGAATGAAAAACTGTTTTTT	CATSRDFEGNEKLFF
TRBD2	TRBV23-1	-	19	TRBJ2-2	TGCGCCAGCAGCATTAGCGGGAGGACACCCACCTACCCCACCGGGGAGCTGTTTTTT	CASSISGRTPTYPTGELFF
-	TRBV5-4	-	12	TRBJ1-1	TGTGCCAGCAGCTCTCCAATAGGTGAAGCTTTCTTT	CASSSPIGEAFF
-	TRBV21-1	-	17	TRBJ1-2	TGTGCCAGCAGCAAAAACCTAAGGACAGAAGCTAACTATGGCTACACCTTC	CASSKNLRTEANYGYTF
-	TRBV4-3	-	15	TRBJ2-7	TGCGCCAGCAGCCAGGGGGTAGGGATTCTCTACGAGCAGTACTTC	CASSQGVGILYEQYF
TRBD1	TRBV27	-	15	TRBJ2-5	TGTGCCAGCAGCTCCCTACAGGGGGGTGGGGAGACCCAGTACTTC	CASSSLQGGGETQYF
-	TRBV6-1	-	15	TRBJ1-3	TGTGCCAGCAACATCCGCGGAGGGAGTAGAAACACCATATATTTT	CASNIRGGSRNTIYF
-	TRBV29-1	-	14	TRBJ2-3	TGCAGCGTTGAAGATTGGGCACCCACAGATACGCAGTATTTT	CSVEDWAPTDTQYF
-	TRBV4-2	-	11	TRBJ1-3	TGTGCCAGCAGCCTCTCAAACACCATATATTTT	CASSLSNTIYF
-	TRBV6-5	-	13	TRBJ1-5	TGTGCCAGCAGTACCCAGGGGAATCAGCCCCAGCATTTT	CASSTQGNQPQHF
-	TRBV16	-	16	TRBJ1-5	TGTGCCAGCAGCCAAGAATGGACAAATAGCAATCAGCCCCAGCATTTT	CASSQEWTNSNQPQHF
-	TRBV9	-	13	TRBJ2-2	TGTGCCAGCAGCGGCCGGGGGCCCGGGGAGCTGTTTTTT	CASSGRGPGELFF
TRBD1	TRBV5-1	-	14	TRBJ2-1	TGCGCCAGCAGTGAAGGGACAGCATACAATGAGCAGTTCTTC	CASSEGTAYNEQFF
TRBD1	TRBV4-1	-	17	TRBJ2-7	TGCGCCAGCAGCCAAGATACCTCTCGGACAGGGAACCCCCCGCAGTACTTC	CASSQDTSRTGNPPQYF
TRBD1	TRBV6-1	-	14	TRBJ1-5	TGTGCCAGCAGAGCCGGGACAGTAAATCAGCCCCAGCATTTT	CASRAGTVNQPQHF
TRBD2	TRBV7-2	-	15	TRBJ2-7	TGTGCCAGCAGCTTACTAGCGGGAGGTTCTTACGAGCAGTACTTC	CASSLLAGGSYEQYF
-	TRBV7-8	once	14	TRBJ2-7	TGTGCCAGCAGCTTCGCAGGTAGCTCCTACGAGCAGTACTTC	CASSFAGSSYEQYF
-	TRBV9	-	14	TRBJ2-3	TGTGCCAGCAGCACGAACAGAGACACAGATACGCAGTATTTT	CASSTNRDTDTQYF
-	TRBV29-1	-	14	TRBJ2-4	TGCAGCGTTGTAGGTTCAGGGGCCAAAAACATTCAGTACTTC	CSVVGSGAKNIQYF
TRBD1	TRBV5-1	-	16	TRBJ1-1	TGCGCCAGCAGTTATACATACTGGACAGGGAACACTGAAGCTTTCTTT	CASSYTYWTGNTEAFF
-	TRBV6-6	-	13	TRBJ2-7	TGTGCCAGCAGTTACGGACGCATCTACGAGCAGTACTTC	CASSYGRIYEQYF
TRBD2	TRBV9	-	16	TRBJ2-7	TGTGCCAGCAGCGCTAATATGGTAGCGGGATCCTACGAGCAGTACTTC	CASSANMVAGSYEQYF
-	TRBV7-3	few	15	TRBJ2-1	TGTGCCAGCAGCCGGGGGCCGGGAGTCAACAATGAGCAGTTCTTC	CASSRGPGVNNEQFF
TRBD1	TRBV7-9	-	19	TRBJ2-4	TGTGCCAGCAGCTATTGGGGGCCCCGGGACAGGGGGGAAAATGACATTCAGTACTTC	CASSYWGPRDRGENDIQYF
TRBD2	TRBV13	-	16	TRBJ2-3	TGTGCCAGCAGCCGATGGACTAGCGTCAGCACAGATACGCAGTATTTT	CASSRWTSVSTDTQYF
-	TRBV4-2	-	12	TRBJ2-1	TGTGCCAGCAGCCAAGATGCGCGGGAGCAGTTCTTC	CASSQDAREQFF
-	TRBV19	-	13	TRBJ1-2	TGTGCCAGTAGTATGGGCAGTAGCTATGGCTACACCTTC	CASSMGSSYGYTF
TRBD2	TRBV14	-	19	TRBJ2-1	TGTGCCAGCAGCCAAAACCTAGCGGGGTCCTTTAGCTCCTACAATGAGCAGTTCTTC	CASSQNLAGSFSSYNEQFF
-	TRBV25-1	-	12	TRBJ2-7	TGTGCCAGCAGTGAACACGGGATGGAGCAGTACTTC	CASSEHGMEQYF
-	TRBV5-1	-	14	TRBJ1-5	TGCGCCAGCAGCTTGGCCCAGAATGGTCAGCCCCAGCATTTT	CASSLAQNGQPQHF
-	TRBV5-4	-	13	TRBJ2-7	TGTGCCAGCAGCCCCACTAGCAGCGGCGAGCAGTACTTC	CASSPTSSGEQYF
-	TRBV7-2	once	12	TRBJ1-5	TGTGCCAGCGCTATTCGGAATCAGCCCCAGCATTTT	CASAIRNQPQHF
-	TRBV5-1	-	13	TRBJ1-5	TGCGCCAGCAGACCGGACTACAATCAGCCCCAGCATTTT	CASRPDYNQPQHF
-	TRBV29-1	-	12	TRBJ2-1	TGCAGCGTTCCGGGAAACTTAAATGAGCAGTTCTTC	CSVPGNLNEQFF